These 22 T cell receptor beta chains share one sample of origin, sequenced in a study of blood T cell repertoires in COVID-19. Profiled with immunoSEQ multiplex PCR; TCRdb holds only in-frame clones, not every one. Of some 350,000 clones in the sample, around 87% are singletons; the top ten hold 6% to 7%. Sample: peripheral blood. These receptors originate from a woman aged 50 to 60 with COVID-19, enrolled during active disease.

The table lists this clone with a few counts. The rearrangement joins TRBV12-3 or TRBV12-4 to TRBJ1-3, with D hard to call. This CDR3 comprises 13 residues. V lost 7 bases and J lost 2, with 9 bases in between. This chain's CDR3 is CASIEGPGNTIYF. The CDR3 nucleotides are TGTGCCAGCATAGAGGGTCCTGGAAACACCATATATTTT.

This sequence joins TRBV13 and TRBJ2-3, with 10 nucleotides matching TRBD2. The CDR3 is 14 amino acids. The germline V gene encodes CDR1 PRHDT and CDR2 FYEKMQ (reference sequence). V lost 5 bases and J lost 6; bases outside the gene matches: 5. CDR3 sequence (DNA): TGTGCCAGCAGCCGTAGCGGGAGGAGGGATACGCAGTATTTT. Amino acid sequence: CASSRSGRRDTQYF.

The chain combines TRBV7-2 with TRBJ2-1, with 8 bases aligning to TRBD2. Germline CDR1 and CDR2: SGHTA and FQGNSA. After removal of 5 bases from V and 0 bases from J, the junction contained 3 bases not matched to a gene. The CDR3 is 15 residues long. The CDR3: CASSTGGSSYNEQFF. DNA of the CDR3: TGTGCCAGCAGCACGGGGGGGAGCTCCTACAATGAGCAGTTCTTC.

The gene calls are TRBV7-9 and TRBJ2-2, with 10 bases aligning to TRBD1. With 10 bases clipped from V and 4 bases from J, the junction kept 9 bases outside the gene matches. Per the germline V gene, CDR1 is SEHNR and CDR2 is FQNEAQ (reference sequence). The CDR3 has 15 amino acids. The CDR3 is CATDRDRGSTGELFF. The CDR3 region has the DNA TGTGCCACTGACCGGGACAGGGGATCCACCGGGGAGCTGTTTTTT.

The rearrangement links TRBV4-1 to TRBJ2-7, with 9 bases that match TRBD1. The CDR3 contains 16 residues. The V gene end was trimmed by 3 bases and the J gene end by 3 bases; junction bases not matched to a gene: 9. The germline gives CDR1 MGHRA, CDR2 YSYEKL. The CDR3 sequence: CASSHDPGTGNYEQYF. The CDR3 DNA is TGCGCCAGCAGCCACGACCCCGGGACAGGGAACTACGAGCAGTACTTC.

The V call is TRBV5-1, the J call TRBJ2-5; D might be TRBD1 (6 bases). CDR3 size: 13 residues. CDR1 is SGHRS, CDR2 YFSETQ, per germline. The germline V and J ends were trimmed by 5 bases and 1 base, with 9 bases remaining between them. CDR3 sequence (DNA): TGCGCCAGCAGGCTGGGGGCCCAAGAGACCCAGTACTTC. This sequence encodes CASRLGAQETQYF.

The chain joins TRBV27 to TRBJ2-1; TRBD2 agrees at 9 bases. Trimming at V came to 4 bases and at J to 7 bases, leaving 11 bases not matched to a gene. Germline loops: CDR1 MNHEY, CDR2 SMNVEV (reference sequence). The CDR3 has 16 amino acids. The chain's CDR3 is CASSSPHSGSMNEQFF. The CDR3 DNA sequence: TGTGCCAGCAGTTCTCCCCATAGCGGGAGTATGAATGAGCAGTTCTTC.

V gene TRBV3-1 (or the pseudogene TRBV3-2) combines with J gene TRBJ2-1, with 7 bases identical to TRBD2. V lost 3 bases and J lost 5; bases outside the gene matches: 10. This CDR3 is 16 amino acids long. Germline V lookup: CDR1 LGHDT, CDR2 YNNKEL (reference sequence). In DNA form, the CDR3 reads TGTGCCAGCAGCCAGATGAGCGGGATGGACCACAATGAGCAGTTCTTC. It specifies CASSQMSGMDHNEQFF.

In nucleotides, the CDR3 is TGTGCCAGCAGCTTTGGGCTAGCGAGTCAAGAGACCCAGTACTTC. Amino acids: CASSFGLASQETQYF. The J gene is TRBJ2-5, the V gene TRBV7-6, with D perhaps TRBD2 (6 bases). Germline assignment: CDR1 SGHVS and CDR2 FNYEAQ. Trimming took 3 bases from V and 2 from J, leaving 13 bases between them. This CDR3 is built from 15 residues.

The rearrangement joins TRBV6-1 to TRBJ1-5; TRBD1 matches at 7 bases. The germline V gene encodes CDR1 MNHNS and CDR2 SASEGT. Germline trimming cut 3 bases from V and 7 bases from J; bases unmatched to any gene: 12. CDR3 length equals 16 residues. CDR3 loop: CASSDRGQEPDQPQHF. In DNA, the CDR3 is TGTGCCAGCAGTGATCGAGGACAGGAGCCGGACCAGCCCCAGCATTTT.

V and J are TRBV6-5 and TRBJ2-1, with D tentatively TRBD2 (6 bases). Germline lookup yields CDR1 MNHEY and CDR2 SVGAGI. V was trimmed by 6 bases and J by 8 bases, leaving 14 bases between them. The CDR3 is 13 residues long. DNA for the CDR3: TGTGCCAGCAGGGCGACTAGTTCAGATGAGCAGTTCTTC. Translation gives CASRATSSDEQFF.

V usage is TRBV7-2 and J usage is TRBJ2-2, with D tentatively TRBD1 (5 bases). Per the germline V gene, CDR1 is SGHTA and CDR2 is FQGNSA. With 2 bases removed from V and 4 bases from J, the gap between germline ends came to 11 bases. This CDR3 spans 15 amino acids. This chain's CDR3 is CASSLLGEPTGELFF. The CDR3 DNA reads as TGTGCCAGCAGCTTACTAGGGGAACCCACCGGGGAGCTGTTTTTT.

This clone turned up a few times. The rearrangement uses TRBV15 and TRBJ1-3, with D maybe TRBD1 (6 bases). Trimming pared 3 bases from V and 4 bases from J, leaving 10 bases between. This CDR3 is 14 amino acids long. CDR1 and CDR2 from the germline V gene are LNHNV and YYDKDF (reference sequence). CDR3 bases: TGTGCCACCAGCAGCAGGGGATGGGGAAACACCATATATTTT. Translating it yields CATSSRGWGNTIYF.

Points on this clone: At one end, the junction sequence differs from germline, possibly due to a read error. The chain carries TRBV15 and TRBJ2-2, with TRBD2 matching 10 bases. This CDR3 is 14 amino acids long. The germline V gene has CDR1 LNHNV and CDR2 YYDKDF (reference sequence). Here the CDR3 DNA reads TGTGCCACCGGCAGCGGGAGGGGCACCGGGGAGCTGTTTTTT. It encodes CATGSGRGTGELFF.

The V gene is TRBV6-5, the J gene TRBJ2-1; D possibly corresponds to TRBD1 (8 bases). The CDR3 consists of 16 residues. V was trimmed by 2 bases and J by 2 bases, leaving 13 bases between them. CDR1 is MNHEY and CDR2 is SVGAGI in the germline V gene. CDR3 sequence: CASSYPQGGAYNEQFF. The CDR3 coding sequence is TGTGCCAGCAGTTACCCACAGGGGGGGGCCTACAATGAGCAGTTCTTC.

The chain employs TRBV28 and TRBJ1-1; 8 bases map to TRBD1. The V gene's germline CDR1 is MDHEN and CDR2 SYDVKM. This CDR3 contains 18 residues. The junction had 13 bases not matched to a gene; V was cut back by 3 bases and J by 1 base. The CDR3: CASSFIRSRTGRNTEAFF. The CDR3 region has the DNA TGTGCCAGCAGTTTTATACGGAGCCGGACAGGGAGGAACACTGAAGCTTTCTTT.

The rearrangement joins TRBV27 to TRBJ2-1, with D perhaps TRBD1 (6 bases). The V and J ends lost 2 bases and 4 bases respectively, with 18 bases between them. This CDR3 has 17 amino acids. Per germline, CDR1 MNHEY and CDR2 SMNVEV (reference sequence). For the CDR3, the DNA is TGTGCCAGCAGTTTAGTCGTGGTCAGGGGAGAATACAATGAGCAGTTCTTC. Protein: CASSLVVVRGEYNEQFF.

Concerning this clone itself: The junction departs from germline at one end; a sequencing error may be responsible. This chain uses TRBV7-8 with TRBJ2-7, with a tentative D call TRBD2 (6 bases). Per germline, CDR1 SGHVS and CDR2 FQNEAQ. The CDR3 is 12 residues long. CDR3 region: CASSLVRDSLHF. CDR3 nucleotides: TGTGCCAGCAGCTTAGTGCGGGACTCCCTGCACTTC. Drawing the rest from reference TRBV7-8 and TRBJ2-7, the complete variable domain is GAGVSQSPRYKVAKRGQDVALRCDPISGHVSLFWYQQALGQGPEFLTYFQNEAQLDKSGLPSDRFFAERPEGSVSTLKIQRTQQEDSAVYLCASSLVRDSLHFGPGTRLTVT.

CDR3 coding DNA: TGTGCCAGCGACAGGGAGGCCTATGGCTACACCTTC. Translating gives CASDREAYGYTF. The chain recombines TRBV2 with TRBJ1-2, with 7 bases matching TRBD1. CDR1 is SNHLY, CDR2 FYNNEI, per germline. Germline trimming cut 8 bases from V and 4 bases from J; bases unmatched to any gene: 4. This CDR3 is 12 amino acids long.

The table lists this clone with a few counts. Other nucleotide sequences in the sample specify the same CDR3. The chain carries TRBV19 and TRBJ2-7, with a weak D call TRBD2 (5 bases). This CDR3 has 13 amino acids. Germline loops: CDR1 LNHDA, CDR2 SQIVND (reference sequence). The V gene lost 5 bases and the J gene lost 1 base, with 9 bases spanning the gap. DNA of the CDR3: TGTGCCAGTAGTCGGGAAACGTCCTACGAGCAGTACTTC. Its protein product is CASSRETSYEQYF.

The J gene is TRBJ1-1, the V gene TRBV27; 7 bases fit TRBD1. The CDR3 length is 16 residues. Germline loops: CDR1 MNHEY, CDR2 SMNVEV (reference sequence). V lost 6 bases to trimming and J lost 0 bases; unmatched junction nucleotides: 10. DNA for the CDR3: TGTGCCAGCAGAACGGGACAGACAAGCATGAACACTGAAGCTTTCTTT. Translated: CASRTGQTSMNTEAFF.

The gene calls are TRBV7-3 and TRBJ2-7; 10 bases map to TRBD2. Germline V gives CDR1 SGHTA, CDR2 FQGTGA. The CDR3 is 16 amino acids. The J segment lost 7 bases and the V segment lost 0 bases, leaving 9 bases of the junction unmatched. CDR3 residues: CASSLTGLAGDVEQYF. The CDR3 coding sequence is TGTGCCAGCAGCTTAACGGGGCTAGCGGGAGATGTGGAGCAGTACTTC.